This T cell receptor (beta chain) is from a study of cytomegalovirus exposure and HLA in healthy donors. Study observations and caveats: In all likelihood, a cluster of highly shared sequence variants was a sequencing artifact.

Trimming took 2 bases from V and 2 from J; bases not matched to a gene: 5. Germline V lookup: CDR1 SGHRS, CDR2 YFSETQ. This CDR3 has 15 residues. This clone was counted only a few times. Its cognate antigen is unknown. Primers for the PCR totalled 60 Vbeta and 13 Jbeta. Assay: immunoSEQ multiplex PCR; the TCRdb copy retains only in-frame clones and omits some. The data hold about 160,000 clones, with 55% to 75% observed a single time. Input material: PBMCs. The gene calls are TRBV5-1 and TRBJ2-7, with 9 bases identical to TRBD2. The origin of this receptor is a woman between 55 and 75 years old in good health and CMV-seropositive. The CDR3 sequence is CASSFGGRATYEQYF. The CDR3 region has the DNA TGCGCCAGCAGCTTTGGCGGGAGGGCCACCTACGAGCAGTACTTC.